The entry below gives a single TCR beta chain sequence along with its context. Its antigen is not known. These data are taken from a study of OX40 agonist ivuxolimab in advanced cancers. Background on the study: Hepatocellular carcinoma, melanoma, renal cell or head and neck cancer occurred in dose-escalation patients.

Assay: immunoSEQ multiplex PCR; the TCRdb copy retains only in-frame clones and omits some. Here the sample spans some 66,000 clones, 85% being singletons. This CDR3 has 12 residues. CDR1 is MNHNY and CDR2 is SVGAGI in the germline V gene (reference sequence). V gave up 6 bases and J gave up 8 bases, with 12 bases separating them. General study points: At 0.1 to 3.0 mg/kg, clonal expansion of CD4+ and CD8+ blood T cells had occurred by week 6. Antigen specificity was not determined for the expanded peripheral T cells.

The TCR originated in an adult with an advanced solid tumor such as melanoma, head and neck, liver or kidney cancer. The source material was CD4+ or CD8+ T cells sorted from blood, sampled in a trial of the OX40 agonist ivuxolimab. The chain employs TRBV6-6 and TRBJ2-3; D could derive from TRBD1 or TRBD2 (5 bases each). In DNA, the CDR3 is TGTGCCAGCAGAGGGACGGCCAGTACGCAGTATTTT. Translated, it gives CASRGTASTQYF.